What follows is one T cell receptor beta chain and its context. This sample was included in a study of cytomegalovirus exposure and HLA in healthy donors. It was with 60 Vbeta and 13 Jbeta primers that the PCR ran. The method was immunoSEQ multiplex PCR; TCRdb's version includes in-frame clones alone and lacks a portion of them. The sample contains about 160,000 clones, 85% of which appear only once. CDR1 and CDR2 from the germline V gene are SGDLS and YYNGEE. The CDR3 extends over 14 amino acids. Trimming took 3 bases from V and 1 from J, leaving 10 bases between them. The sample was PBMCs. The TCR was taken from a man aged 18 to 30 in good health and CMV-seropositive. The chain is built from TRBV9 and TRBJ1-1; possibly TRBD1 for D (6 bases). CDR3 protein: CASSGRTANTEAFF. In DNA form, the CDR3 reads TGTGCCAGCAGCGGGAGGACAGCGAACACTGAAGCTTTCTTT.